A single T cell receptor beta chain is shown here with its context. The data were produced by immunoSEQ multiplex PCR, yet TCRdb's version contains in-frame clones alone and is incomplete. The profile shows 98,000 or so clones, around 89% of them singletons. From germline, CDR1 is SNHLY and CDR2 FYNNEI. The junction had 5 bases not matched to a gene; V was cut back by 4 bases and J by 2 bases. This CDR3 contains 15 residues. These data are taken from a study of control samples from healthy donors and cancer patients. The sequence came from a woman aged 70 to 79 in good health. The genes are TRBV2 and TRBJ1-5; 7 bases are a match to TRBD1. Sequencing was performed on blood. This chain's CDR3 is CASSGTGTGNQPQHF. The CDR3 nucleotides are TGTGCCAGCAGTGGAACGGGGACAGGCAATCAGCCCCAGCATTTT.